Presented here are 18 T cell receptor beta chains from one specimen sequenced in a study of blood T cells in healthy people across ages. Using a J-beta primer mix together with a sample-barcoded 5' primer, a second PCR was run for roughly 6 to 12 cycles. TCRdb independently ran MiXCR on the 5' RACE reads; one entry per CDR3 protein. The sample consists of around 1,700,000 distinct CDR3 sequences, 28% of them appearing once. Specimen: blood. The receptor source for this set is a woman aged 30 to 39 in good health.

This clonotype was counted at least ten times. The chain is built from TRBV5-1 and TRBJ2-7, with 10 nucleotides matching TRBD2. V trimming: 3 bases; J trimming: 5 bases; junction bases outside the gene matches: 2. Germline CDR1 reads SGHRS; CDR2 reads YFSETQ. The length of the CDR3 is 13 residues. CDR3 in amino acids: CASSSLAGDEQYF. For the CDR3, the DNA is TGCGCCAGCAGCTCTCTAGCGGGAGACGAGCAGTACTTC.

This clonotype was found a few times. The chain joins TRBV2 to TRBJ2-6; D perhaps matches TRBD2 (5 bases). The CDR3 is 16 amino acids. V lost 0 bases to trimming and J lost 7 bases, with 13 bases between them. Germline values: CDR1 SNHLY, CDR2 FYNNEI. CDR3 coding DNA: TGTGCCAGCAGTGAAGCGCTTGGGGAGACAGCCAACGTCCTGACTTTC. This translates into CASSEALGETANVLTF.

The chain has TRBV5-1 and TRBJ2-1; TRBD2 matches at 12 bases. This CDR3 is 14 amino acids long. The J segment lost 6 bases and the V segment lost 8 bases, leaving 6 bases of the junction unmatched. The germline V gene encodes CDR1 SGHRS and CDR2 YFSETQ. CDR3 nucleotides: TGCGCCAGTACACTAGCGGGGGGAGGCAATGAGCAGTTCTTC. Amino acid sequence: CASTLAGGGNEQFF.

This clonotype was detected only a few times. V usage is TRBV12-3 or TRBV12-4 and J usage is TRBJ2-3; TRBD1 agrees at 8 bases. V was pared by 8 bases and J by 2 bases, with 9 bases of the junction left unmatched. The CDR3 sequence is 15 residues long. The CDR3 loop reads CASSPGTGNTDTQYF. The CDR3 bases are TGTGCCAGCTCACCAGGGACAGGAAACACAGATACGCAGTATTTT.

The CDR3 bases are TGTGCCATCAGTGAGGGCAGGGGATCCTACGAGCAGTACTTC. This encodes CAISEGRGSYEQYF. The chain links TRBV10-3 to TRBJ2-7; D is possibly TRBD1 (6 bases). Germline CDR1 reads ENHRY; CDR2 reads SYGVKD. V lost 2 bases to trimming and J lost 1 base, with 9 bases between them. CDR3 length: 14 amino acids.

About this clonotype: This may arise from a read error, as a much more abundant clone is one base away. V and J are TRBV20-1 and TRBJ2-7; tentative D call: TRBD2 (6 bases). Trimming pared 7 bases from V and 5 bases from J, leaving 21 bases between. The CDR3 totals 14 residues. From germline, CDR1 is DFQATT and CDR2 SNEGSKA (reference sequence). CDR3 protein: CSVANRRGLDEQYF. CDR3 coding DNA: TGCAGTGTTGCTAATCGGCGGGGACTCGACGAGCAGTACTTC.

V and J are TRBV12-3 or TRBV12-4 and TRBJ2-5; 12 bases match TRBD2. Judging by the DNA end, TRBJ2-7 fits better; the J call may be wrong. The CDR3 extends over 14 amino acids. The CDR3 spells CASSSTSGSDEQYF. The CDR3 DNA is TGTGCCAGCAGTTCGACTAGCGGGAGCGACGAGCAGTACTTC.

This clonotype was recorded many times. The chain is built from TRBV4-1 and TRBJ2-4; D is perhaps TRBD2 (5 bases). V was clipped by 0 bases and J by 1 base, with 10 bases between them. Germline values: CDR1 MGHRA, CDR2 YSYEKL. The CDR3 runs 16 residues. The CDR3 loop is CASSQDGVGAKNIQYF. The CDR3 bases are TGCGCCAGCAGCCAAGACGGGGTAGGGGCCAAAAACATTCAGTACTTC.

In its sample, this clonotype was seen a few times. The chain couples TRBV14 to TRBJ1-6, with a tentative D call TRBD1 (6 bases). Trimming left V 4 bases short and J 8 bases short, with 15 bases between. This CDR3 has 15 amino acids. Germline CDR1 is SGHDN and CDR2 is FVKESK. The DNA of the CDR3 is TGTGCCAGCAGCCGGCAACAGGGTTTGGATTCACCCCTCCACTTT. Its translation is CASSRQQGLDSPLHF.

This clonotype was detected a few times. The rearrangement uses TRBV7-2 and TRBJ1-2; TRBD1 is a possible D gene (5 bases). CDR3 length: 14 amino acids. V lost 4 bases to trimming and J lost 8 bases, with 17 bases between them. CDR1 is SGHTA, CDR2 FQGNSA, per germline. DNA for the CDR3: TGTGCCAGCAGCTCCCAGGCAGGGCTGGGAGGCTACACCTTC. As protein: CASSSQAGLGGYTF.

V is TRBV4-3 and J is TRBJ2-7; the D gene is possibly TRBD1 (7 bases). The J call is uncertain, as TRBJ2-5 better fits the DNA end. Germline lookup yields CDR1 LGHNA and CDR2 YSLEER. This CDR3 is 15 amino acids long. CDR3 loop: CASSQGSGGTQTQYF. CDR3 sequence (DNA): TGCGCCAGCAGCCAAGGGTCAGGGGGGACGCAGACCCAGTACTTC.

This sequence joins TRBV9 and TRBJ1-4; TRBD1 might be the D (6 bases). V dropped 4 bases and J dropped 8 bases, with 18 bases sitting between them. The CDR3 is made up of 15 amino acids. CDR1 SGDLS and CDR2 YYNGEE come from the germline V gene. CDR3 sequence: CASSPEGGTSEKLFF. The CDR3 region has the DNA TGTGCCAGCAGCCCGGAAGGGGGAACAAGCGAAAAACTGTTTTTT.

This clonotype was seen many times. This rearrangement joins TRBV28 to TRBJ2-7; D remains unclear. Deletions cut 4 bases from V and 3 bases from J, with 16 bases between. This CDR3 region has 15 residues. From germline, CDR1 is MDHEN and CDR2 SYDVKM. CDR3 sequence (DNA): TGTGCCAGCAGTTCCACTTCACTCCGTCGCTACGAGCAGTACTTC. Encoded protein: CASSSTSLRRYEQYF.

Turning to this clonotype: A much larger clone lies a single base off, so this may be a read error. This sequence joins TRBV20-1 and TRBJ1-2, with D unresolved. This CDR3 has 11 amino acids. Germline CDR1 reads DFQATT; CDR2 reads SNEGSKA (reference sequence). The CDR3 loop reads CRARLDTGYTF. The DNA for the CDR3 is TGCAGGGCTAGATTGGATACTGGCTACACCTTC.

This clonotype was seen a few times. This chain joins TRBV12-3 or TRBV12-4 and TRBJ2-7; D ambiguous. V was clipped by 6 bases and J by 4 bases, with 10 bases between them. CDR3 length: 12 residues. The CDR3 protein is CASSVVVYEQYF. The CDR3 DNA is TGTGCCAGCAGCGTAGTTGTATACGAGCAGTACTTC.

This clonotype has only a few counts. This chain links TRBV27 with TRBJ1-5; D gene unclear. Trimming stripped 5 bases from V and 0 bases from J, with 11 bases between. This CDR3 is 15 amino acids long. Germline CDR1 reads MNHEY; CDR2 reads SMNVEV (reference sequence). The DNA for the CDR3 is TGTGCCAGCAGTCCGTCCCCAGATAGCAATCAGCCCCAGCATTTT. Its translation is CASSPSPDSNQPQHF.

This clonotype was counted at least ten times. The chain links TRBV15 to TRBJ1-1, with a tentative D call TRBD1 (5 bases). V was cut by 0 bases and J by 8 bases, with 16 bases left in between. CDR1 and CDR2 from the germline V gene are LNHNV and YYDKDF (reference sequence). The CDR3 is 15 residues long. The CDR3 nucleotides are TGTGCCACCAGCAGAGAGTCGGAGGGGCCGCGAGAAGCTTTCTTT. Translating gives CATSRESEGPREAFF. Variable domain in full (rest from reference TRBV15 and TRBJ1-1): DAMVIQNPRYQVTQFGKPVTLSCSQTLNHNVMYWYQQKSSQAPKLLFHYYDKDFNNEADTPDNFQSRRPNTSFCFLDIRSPGLGDTAMYLCATSRESEGPREAFFGQGTRLTVV.

A few counts support this clonotype. At one boundary the junction diverges from the germline segment, which might be a read error. V gene TRBV12-3 or TRBV12-4 combines with J gene TRBJ2-3; TRBD1 matches at 9 bases. This CDR3 is 15 amino acids long. In DNA form, the CDR3 reads TGTCCCAGCAGTTTGAGGACAGGGGGCACAGATACGCAGTATTTT. It encodes CPSSLRTGGTDTQYF.